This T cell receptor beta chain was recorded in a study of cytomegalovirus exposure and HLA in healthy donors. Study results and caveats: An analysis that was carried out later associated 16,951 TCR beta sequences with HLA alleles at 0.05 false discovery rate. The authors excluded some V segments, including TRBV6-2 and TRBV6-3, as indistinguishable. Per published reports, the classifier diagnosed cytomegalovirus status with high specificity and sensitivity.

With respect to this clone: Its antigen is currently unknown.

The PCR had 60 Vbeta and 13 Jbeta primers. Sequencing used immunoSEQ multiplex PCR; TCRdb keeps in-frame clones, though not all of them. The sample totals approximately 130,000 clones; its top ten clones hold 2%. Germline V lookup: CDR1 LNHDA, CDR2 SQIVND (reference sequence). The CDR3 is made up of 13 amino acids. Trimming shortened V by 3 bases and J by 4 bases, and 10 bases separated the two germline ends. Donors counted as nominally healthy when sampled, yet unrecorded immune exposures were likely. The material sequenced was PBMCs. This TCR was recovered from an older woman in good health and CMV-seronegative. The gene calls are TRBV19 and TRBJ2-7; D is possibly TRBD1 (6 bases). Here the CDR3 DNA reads TGTGCCAGTAGTATCGACAGGTCATACGAGCAGTACTTC. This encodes CASSIDRSYEQYF.